Listed here are 6 T cell receptor beta chains from one sample, sequenced in a study of identical twins. TCRdb used MiXCR to reprocess the 5' RACE reads, holding one entry per CDR3 protein. In the table there are 1.5 million to 2 million distinct CDR3 sequences, about 32% of which are singletons. Sequenced material: cord blood. The source of these receptors is a newborn girl in good health.

The table lists this clonotype with a count of one. V gene TRBV6-1 combines with J gene TRBJ1-2; 8 bases are shared with TRBD1. V shed 7 bases, J shed 5 bases, and the junction held 6 bases outside the gene matches. Germline assignment: CDR1 MNHNS and CDR2 SASEGT. The CDR3 is 13 residues long. CDR3 in amino acids: CASTGQGLYGYTF. CDR3 bases: TGTGCCAGCACCGGACAGGGACTATATGGCTACACCTTC.

Comments on this clonotype: A clone one base away is much larger, so this may be a read error. This rearrangement joins TRBV12-3 or TRBV12-4 to TRBJ1-2; possible D gene TRBD1, 5 bases. The ends were cut back, 3 bases at V and 3 bases at J, with 11 bases in the middle. The CDR3 is 14 residues long. In DNA, the CDR3 is TGTGCCAGCAGTTTGACAGACTTTGACTATGGCTACACCTTC. Translated: CASSLTDFDYGYTF.

This clonotype was detected only a few times. This rearrangement joins TRBV5-1 to TRBJ2-1, with TRBD1 matching over 7 bases. This CDR3 has 14 amino acids. Trimming at V came to 7 bases and at J to 4 bases, leaving 8 bases not matched to a gene. Germline V gene data show CDR1 as SGHRS and CDR2 as YFSETQ. The CDR3: CASFRDSGYNEQFF. The CDR3 nucleotides are TGCGCCAGCTTTCGGGACAGTGGTTACAATGAGCAGTTCTTC.

DNA of the CDR3: TGTGCCAGCAGCTTGGTTGGACAGGAGTTCTACGAGCAGTACTTC. Its protein product is CASSLVGQEFYEQYF. The chain has TRBV5-6 and TRBJ2-7, with 7 bases that match TRBD1. CDR3 length: 15 amino acids. Germline V gives CDR1 SGHDT, CDR2 YYEEEE. J gave up 3 bases and V 0 bases, and 6 bases lay outside the gene matches.

This clonotype was detected many times. The chain recombines TRBV7-2 with TRBJ2-3, with 7 bases fitting TRBD2. V was clipped by 6 bases and J by 4 bases; unmatched bases: 10. Per the germline V gene, CDR1 is SGHTA and CDR2 is FQGNSA. The CDR3 is 15 residues long. CDR3 sequence (DNA): TGTGCCAGCAGTTTGGTTTCGGGAGGCGCAGATACGCAGTATTTT. Translation: CASSLVSGGADTQYF. Full variable domain (outside the CDR3, taken from reference TRBV7-2 and TRBJ2-3): GAGVSQSPSNKVTEKGKDVELRCDPISGHTALYWYRQSLGQGLEFLIYFQGNSAPDKSGLPSDRFSAERTGGSVSTLTIQRTQQEDSAVYLCASSLVSGGADTQYFGPGTRLTVL.

The chain joins TRBV2 to TRBJ1-4; TRBD1 might be the D (6 bases). The CDR3 has 16 residues. Germline values: CDR1 SNHLY, CDR2 FYNNEI. V lost 6 bases, J lost 8 bases, and 22 bases lay in between. The CDR3 loop reads CASRNTWGRVKEKLFF. The CDR3 nucleotides read TGTGCCAGCAGGAATACTTGGGGGCGAGTAAAAGAAAAACTGTTTTTT.